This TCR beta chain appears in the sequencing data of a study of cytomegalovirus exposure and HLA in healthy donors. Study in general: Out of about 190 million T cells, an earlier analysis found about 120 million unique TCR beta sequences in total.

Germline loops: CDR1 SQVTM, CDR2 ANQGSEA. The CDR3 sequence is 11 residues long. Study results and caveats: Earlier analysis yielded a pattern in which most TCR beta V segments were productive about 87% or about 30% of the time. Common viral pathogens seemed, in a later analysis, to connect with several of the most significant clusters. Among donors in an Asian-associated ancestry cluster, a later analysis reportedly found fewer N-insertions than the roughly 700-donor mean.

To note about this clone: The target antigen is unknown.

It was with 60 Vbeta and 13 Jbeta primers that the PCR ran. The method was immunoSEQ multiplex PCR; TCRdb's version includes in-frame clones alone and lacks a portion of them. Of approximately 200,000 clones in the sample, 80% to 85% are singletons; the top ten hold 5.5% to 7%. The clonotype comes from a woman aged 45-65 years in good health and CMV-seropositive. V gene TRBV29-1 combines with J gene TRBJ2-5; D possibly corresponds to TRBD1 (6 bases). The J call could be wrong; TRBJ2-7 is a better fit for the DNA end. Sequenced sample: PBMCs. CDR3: CSVRDNYEQYF. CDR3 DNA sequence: TGCAGCGTTAGGGACAACTACGAGCAGTACTTC.